The clone carrying this TCR beta chain was observed a single time. The data originate from a study of blood T cell repertoires in COVID-19. Study-wide background: The origin of the acute and convalescent COVID-19 samples was the United States, Italy and Spain.

Here immunoSEQ multiplex PCR was the method, and the copy in TCRdb shows in-frame clones only, minus some. The sample records about 200,000 clones, 86% being singletons. The sample taken for sequencing was PBMCs or T cells enriched from blood (not recorded which). This sequence was found in a woman in her 30s who had been exposed to COVID-19.

CDR3 bases: TGCGCCAGCACCCGGACAGGGGACTTCTATAATTCACCCCTCCACTTT. Translated, it gives CASTRTGDFYNSPLHF. This rearrangement joins TRBV10-2 to TRBJ1-6; 9 nucleotides agree with TRBD1. Per germline, CDR1 WSHSY and CDR2 SAAADI. This CDR3 region has 16 residues. V was pared by 7 bases and J by 3 bases, with 7 bases of the junction left unmatched.